Listed below are T cell receptor beta chains from one sample, sequenced in a study of blood T cells in healthy people across ages. TCRdb re-analysed the 5' RACE reads in MiXCR, keeping a single row per CDR3 protein. Here the sample spans hundreds of thousands of distinct CDR3 sequences, 40% to 60% being singletons. The sequenced material came from blood. These TCRs come from a man aged 30 to 39 in good health. CDR3s include the opening cysteine and the closing phenylalanine or tryptophan. The D gene is left open where the match is weak. For some rows the clone size is stated as once, few or many, or as a class when expanded; others skip it.

D: TRBD1
size: NA
V: TRBV6-5
J: TRBJ2-5
CDR3: CAGSYGTGRETQYF
DNA: TGTGCCGGCAGTTACGGGACAGGGAGGGAGACCCAGTACTTC

D: TRBD2
size: many
V: TRBV20-1
J: TRBJ2-1
CDR3: CSARAGDGLNEQFF
DNA: TGCAGTGCTAGGGCGGGGGACGGCCTAAATGAGCAGTTCTTC

D: TRBD2
size: NA
V: TRBV25-1
J: TRBJ2-7
CDR3: CASSELADEQYF
DNA: TGTGCCAGCAGTGAACTAGCGGACGAGCAGTACTTC

D: TRBD1
size: NA
V: TRBV10-3
J: TRBJ2-1
CDR3: CATRVTGGNYNEQFF
DNA: TGTGCCACACGGGTGACAGGGGGGAACTACAATGAGCAGTTCTTC

D: TRBD1
size: NA
V: TRBV12-3/TRBV12-4
J: TRBJ2-2
CDR3: CASSDRDRGHTGELFF
DNA: TGTGCCAGCAGTGACCGGGACAGGGGGCACACCGGGGAGCTGTTTTTT

D: TRBD2
size: NA
V: TRBV7-8
J: TRBJ2-5
CDR3: CASRSSGAFQETQYF
DNA: TGTGCCAGCAGATCTAGCGGGGCTTTTCAAGAGACCCAGTACTTC

D: NA
size: NA
V: TRBV11-1
J: TRBJ2-5
CDR3: CASSLAQRGGLQETQYF
DNA: TGTGCCAGCAGCTTAGCCCAGCGTGGTGGCTTACAAGAGACCCAGTACTTC

D: NA
size: many
V: TRBV28
J: TRBJ2-7
CDR3: CASSIAGAALLSYEQYF
DNA: TGTGCCAGCAGTATTGCTGGGGCAGCCCTACTCTCCTACGAGCAGTACTTC

D: TRBD2
size: few
V: TRBV20-1
J: TRBJ2-5
CDR3: CSASRLAGTQETQYF
DNA: TGCAGTGCTTCTCGACTAGCGGGGACCCAAGAGACCCAGTACTTC

D: NA
size: few
V: TRBV4-1
J: TRBJ1-6
CDR3: CASCSGESSYNSPLHF
DNA: TGCGCCAGCTGTTCAGGGGAGAGCTCCTATAATTCACCCCTCCACTTT

D: NA
size: NA
V: TRBV4-3
J: TRBJ1-6
CDR3: CASSQDERNSPLHF
DNA: TGCGCCAGCAGCCAAGATGAGCGGAATTCACCCCTCCACTTT

D: NA
size: few
V: TRBV12-3/TRBV12-4
J: TRBJ1-4
CDR3: CASQSEGEKLFF
DNA: TGTGCCTCGCAGTCCGAAGGCGAAAAACTGTTTTTT

D: TRBD1
size: NA
V: TRBV24-1
J: TRBJ2-5
CDR3: CATSDLPGQEIRETQYF
DNA: TGTGCCACCAGTGATTTGCCCGGACAGGAGATACGAGAGACCCAGTACTTC